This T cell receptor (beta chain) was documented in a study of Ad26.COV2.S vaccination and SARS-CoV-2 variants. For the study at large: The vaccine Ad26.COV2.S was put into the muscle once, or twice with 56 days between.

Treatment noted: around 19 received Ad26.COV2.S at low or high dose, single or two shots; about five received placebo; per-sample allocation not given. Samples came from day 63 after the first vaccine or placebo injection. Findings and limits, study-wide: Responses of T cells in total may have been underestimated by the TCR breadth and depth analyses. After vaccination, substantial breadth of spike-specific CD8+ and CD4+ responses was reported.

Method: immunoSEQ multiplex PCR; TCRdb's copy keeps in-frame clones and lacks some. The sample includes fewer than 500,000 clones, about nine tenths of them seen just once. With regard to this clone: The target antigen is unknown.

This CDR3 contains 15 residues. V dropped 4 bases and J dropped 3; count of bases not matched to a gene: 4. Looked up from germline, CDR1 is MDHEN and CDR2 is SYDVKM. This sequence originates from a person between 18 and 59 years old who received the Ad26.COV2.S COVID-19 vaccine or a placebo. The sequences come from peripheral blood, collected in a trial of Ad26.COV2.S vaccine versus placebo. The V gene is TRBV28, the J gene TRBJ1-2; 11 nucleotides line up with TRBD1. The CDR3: CASSSRTGGYYGYTF. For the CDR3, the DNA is TGTGCCAGCAGTTCACGGACAGGGGGCTACTATGGCTACACCTTC.